This T cell receptor (beta chain) comes out of a study of T cell responses to AZD1222 COVID-19 vaccine. Study-level information: Investigators merged groups given second doses at roughly 4 or roughly 12 weeks. Study-wide results and limits: White British ancestry dominated among donors, who included more females, and clonal diversity was possibly underestimated.

Concerning this clone itself: Its antigen is as yet unknown.

Germline CDR1 is SGHTA and CDR2 is FQGNSA. The germline V and J ends were trimmed by 5 bases and 6 bases, with 10 bases remaining between them. CDR3 length: 12 amino acids. Measured with immunoSEQ multiplex PCR; TCRdb has only the in-frame clones, and not every one. The data show some 140,000 clones, 70% to 90% seen once. Sequences were derived from peripheral blood, sampled on day 0 of AZD1222 vaccination. This clonotype originated in an adult in good health. The chain couples TRBV7-2 to TRBJ1-1; D is ambiguous. Here the CDR3 DNA reads TGTGCCAGCAGCCCAGACATTGCTGAAGCTTTCTTT. This translates into CASSPDIAEAFF.